The rows below give T cell receptor beta chains drawn from one sample of a study of T cell responses to AZD1222 COVID-19 vaccine. Some clones are missing from TCRdb's copy, which holds only in-frame ones; the method was immunoSEQ multiplex PCR. The top ten hold more than 8.5% of the sample, which has about 130,000 clones, more than 85% seen once. Source: peripheral blood, taken on day 0 of AZD1222 vaccination. The source of these receptors is an adult in good health. CDR3s include the opening cysteine and the closing phenylalanine or tryptophan. The D gene is left open where the match is weak. Size is stated for part of the rows, as once, few or many counts, or as a class when the clone is expanded.

CDR3nt,CDR3aa,v_gene,d_gene,abundance,j_gene
TGCAGTGCTAGTAAAGAGACCCAGTACTTC,CSASKETQYF,TRBV20-1,NA,NA,TRBJ2-5
TGTGCCACCAGTGACGACAGGCCTCCCTATGGCTACACCTTC,CATSDDRPPYGYTF,TRBV24-1,NA,NA,TRBJ1-2
TGTGCCAGCAGCTTAGGAGCAGGTTTATATGGCTACACCTTC,CASSLGAGLYGYTF,TRBV13,NA,NA,TRBJ1-2
TGTGCCAGCAGCTCCACTACAGGGCCTCCGGAAAAACTGTTTTTT,CASSSTTGPPEKLFF,TRBV7-2,NA,NA,TRBJ1-4
TGTGCCAGCAGCTTAGTGGAGGGTACTGAAGCTTTCTTT,CASSLVEGTEAFF,TRBV7-2,NA,NA,TRBJ1-1
TGCAGTGCTAGTACGGGGTTTCAAGTTTCGACTAATGAAAAACTGTTTTTT,CSASTGFQVSTNEKLFF,TRBV20-1,NA,NA,TRBJ1-4
TGTGCCAGCAGTTTAACAGGGGAAGACACAGATACGCAGTATTTT,CASSLTGEDTDTQYF,TRBV6-5,TRBD1,NA,TRBJ2-3
TGTGCCAGCAGTTACTCCTTAAGGTCACCCCTCCACTTT,CASSYSLRSPLHF,TRBV6-5,NA,NA,TRBJ1-6
TGTGCCAGCAGCTTTACAGGGGGCATGGGTAGGAACTATGGCTACACCTTC,CASSFTGGMGRNYGYTF,TRBV11-3,TRBD1,NA,TRBJ1-2
TGTGCCAGCAGCCCCACCTGGCAGGGCTTTAATTCACCCCTCCACTTT,CASSPTWQGFNSPLHF,TRBV7-8,NA,NA,TRBJ1-6
TGTGCCAGCAGCTTAGGTTTCCTGACCGAAAATGAAAAACTGTTTTTT,CASSLGFLTENEKLFF,TRBV11-2,NA,once,TRBJ1-4
TGTGCCAGTAACAACCTCCAAGTCGAAAAACTGTTTTTT,CASNNLQVEKLFF,TRBV19,NA,once,TRBJ1-4
TGCGCCAGCAGCCCCGGACTCTTTCACTCTGGAAACACCATATATTTT,CASSPGLFHSGNTIYF,TRBV4-1,NA,NA,TRBJ1-3
TGTGCCAGCAGTCCTAACAGGAACACTGAAGCTTTCTTT,CASSPNRNTEAFF,TRBV12-3/TRBV12-4,NA,few,TRBJ1-1
TGTGCCAGCAGCGTCGGCCCAGTCCAAAGCTCCTATAATTCACCCCTCCACTTT,CASSVGPVQSSYNSPLHF,TRBV3-1/TRBV3-2,NA,NA,TRBJ1-6
TGCGCCAGCAGCTTGGAGGGTGCAAATCAGCCCCAGCATTTT,CASSLEGANQPQHF,TRBV5-1,NA,NA,TRBJ1-5
TGTGCCAGCAGCTTGGTGTCGTCCTCAGAGCGCGTCACAGCTTACAATGAGCAGTTCTTC,CASSLVSSSERVTAYNEQFF,TRBV5-5,NA,few,TRBJ2-1
TGTGCCAGCAGCCGGAGCGGGGGGGCCCACGATACGCAGTATTTT,CASSRSGGAHDTQYF,TRBV3-1/TRBV3-2,TRBD2,NA,TRBJ2-3
TGCGCCAGCAGCCAAGATCAGGGTAGCGGTGGCTACGAGCAGTACTTC,CASSQDQGSGGYEQYF,TRBV4-1,NA,NA,TRBJ2-7
TGTGCCATCAACGAGGGACAGGGGGGGGACGAGCAGTACTTC,CAINEGQGGDEQYF,TRBV10-3,TRBD1,NA,TRBJ2-7
TGTGCCTGGAGTGATTGGGCTCAGCCCCAGCATTTT,CAWSDWAQPQHF,TRBV30,NA,NA,TRBJ1-5
TGCGCCAGCAGCCGCGACAGGGGTCCCTACGAGCAGTACTTC,CASSRDRGPYEQYF,TRBV4-3,TRBD1,NA,TRBJ2-7